This paragraph reports one T cell receptor beta chain. Its antigen remains unidentified. Base quality data are lacking; no much larger clone is found one base away. TCRbeta CDR3 regions were amplified from genomic DNA using the immunoSEQ Assay, a bias-controlled multiplex PCR. For the original study's pipeline: Within the assay, amplification of reference gene primers was used to estimate how many nucleated cells each sample contained. Sequence reads were collapsed and filtered to measure the absolute abundance of every unique TCRbeta CDR3 rearrangement. For each sample, productive Simpson clonality was calculated as the square root of Simpson's diversity index over productive rearrangements. TCRdb re-hosts the immuneACCESS table, in-frame sequences only. Its copies lack some clones; in the studies checked, an unresolved V gene accounts for under half of them, and the cause for the rest is not known. The V and J calls and clone size come from that table; D and trimming were worked out from the DNA. A total of hundreds of thousands of clones appear in this sample, roughly 80% of them only once. Jointly, the top ten make up 7.5% of the sample.

At one collaborating source in Seattle, patients were enrolled during active infection and were followed longitudinally through the course of disease. The collaborating institutions used their own protocols to collect whole blood in K2EDTA tubes. Collaborator samples were shipped for TCRbeta analysis as frozen whole blood, isolated PBMCs, or DNA extracted from either sample type. The data stem from a study of blood T cell repertoires in COVID-19 (TCRdb year 2020). Regarding the complete study: Samples covering the acute and convalescent phases of COVID-19 were provided by collaborators in the United States, Italy and Spain. The prospective study material was composed of cDNA or gDNA derived from T cells, B-cell-depleted T cells, or PBMCs. Subjects who had been exposed to COVID-19, were actively infected with it, or had recovered from it provided the deeply sampled blood TCRbeta repertoires that made up the dataset. A freely available public database, intended as a resource for researchers studying the immune response to SARS-CoV-2, is where the repertoires were released. The samples were drawn from the first 160 participants of the ongoing ImmuneRACE study and from 950 to 1,500 subjects provided by 6 global collaborators. The sample metadata nearly always contained a de-identified subject ID, COVID-19 status, age in years and sex. Where HLA class I and class II types were available, the types were taken from metadata supplied by the sample provider, not from assay-based typing.

V loses 3 bases of germline sequence and J loses 6 bases, and the interval between the two ends is 9 bases. The CDR3, from cysteine to phenylalanine, totals 13 residues. The entry retains the CDR3 DNA only, 39 bases that are in frame from base 1. For CDR1 and CDR2, the germline V gene lists MDHEN and SYDVKM. The paper's findings and limits, for the study overall: How much clinical and demographic metadata was included differed by source and by participant, and the metadata was provided uncurated.

The chain is encoded by TRBV28 joined to TRBJ1-5, with the D gene not confidently named. Specimen: peripheral blood. The clonotype comes from a woman older than 75 with COVID-19, enrolled during active disease. The CDR3: CASSFVAGQPQHF. The nucleotide sequence reads TGTGCCAGCAGTTTCGTCGCGGGTCAGCCCCAGCATTTT.